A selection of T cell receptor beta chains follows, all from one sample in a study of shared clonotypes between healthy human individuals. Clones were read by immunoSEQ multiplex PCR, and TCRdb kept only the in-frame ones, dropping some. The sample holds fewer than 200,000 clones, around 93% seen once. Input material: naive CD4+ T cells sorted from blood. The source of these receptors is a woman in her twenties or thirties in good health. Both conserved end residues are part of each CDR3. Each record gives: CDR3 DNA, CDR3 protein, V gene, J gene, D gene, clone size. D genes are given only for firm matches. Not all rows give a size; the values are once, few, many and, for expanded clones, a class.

TGTGCCAGCAGTTTACCGGACAGCCCTGGCCCCGAGCAGTACTTC	CASSLPDSPGPEQYF	TRBV28	TRBJ2-7	-	-
TGTGCCAGCTCACCACCGGGGGCAGGGAATCCCTACGAGCAGTACTTC	CASSPPGAGNPYEQYF	TRBV18	TRBJ2-7	-	-
TGTGCCAGCAGCGCCGGGACAGGGAGCCACGAGCAGTACTTC	CASSAGTGSHEQYF	TRBV6-5	TRBJ2-7	TRBD1	few
TGTGCCAGCAGCTTGGCAGGGGGGGCATACGAGCAGTACTTC	CASSLAGGAYEQYF	TRBV5-4	TRBJ2-7	-	few
TGTGCCAGCTCACCCACGGGGGCTAACTATGGCTACACCTTC	CASSPTGANYGYTF	TRBV18	TRBJ1-2	-	-
TGTGCCAGCAGTCCCTATGGCTACACCTTC	CASSPYGYTF	TRBV7-8	TRBJ1-2	-	-
TGTGCCAGCAGCTTAGACGACGGCACTGAAGCTTTCTTT	CASSLDDGTEAFF	TRBV7-8	TRBJ1-1	-	-
TGTGCCAGCAGCCAAAGGGCTAGCGGGGGTTCAACCGTCTTTCCCAATGAGCAGTTCTTC	CASSQRASGGSTVFPNEQFF	TRBV16	TRBJ2-1	TRBD2	-
TGTGCCACCCACGGTGGACAGGACTCCTACAATGAGCAGTTCTTC	CATHGGQDSYNEQFF	TRBV18	TRBJ2-1	TRBD1	-
TGTGCCAGCAGCGCAAGGACAACCGCCTACAATGAGCAGTTCTTC	CASSARTTAYNEQFF	TRBV7-9	TRBJ2-1	-	-
TGTGCCAGCAGCTTAGGGGACAATCACAATGAGCAGTTCTTC	CASSLGDNHNEQFF	TRBV11-3	TRBJ2-1	-	-
TGCGCCAGCAGCCAAGTACTGCAATCCGCCTACGAGCAGTACTTC	CASSQVLQSAYEQYF	TRBV4-1	TRBJ2-7	-	few
TGTGCCAGCAGCGTAGGAAGGATTTCTAGGCCGGAGACCCAGTACTTC	CASSVGRISRPETQYF	TRBV9	TRBJ2-5	-	-
TGTGCCAGCTCACCAGGTTCCGGGGCCCAAGAGACCCAGTACTTC	CASSPGSGAQETQYF	TRBV18	TRBJ2-5	-	-
TGTGCCAGCAGCTTAGGATCGGGACTAGCGGGAGGGAAGGCCTACGAGCAGTACTTC	CASSLGSGLAGGKAYEQYF	TRBV7-9	TRBJ2-7	TRBD2	-
TGTGCCAGTAGTGCCCCAGGACTAGCGGGAAGTAGCTACGAGCAGTACTTC	CASSAPGLAGSSYEQYF	TRBV19	TRBJ2-7	TRBD2	-
TGTGCCAGCAGCTTAGTGACAGACACCACCGGCTACACCTTC	CASSLVTDTTGYTF	TRBV7-2	TRBJ1-2	-	few
TGCGCCAGCAGCTCCGACACACGCCCTAATGAGCAGTTCTTC	CASSSDTRPNEQFF	TRBV5-1	TRBJ2-1	-	-
TGTGCCATCAGTCAGGGGGCCGGGGAGACCCAGTACTTC	CAISQGAGETQYF	TRBV10-3	TRBJ2-5	TRBD1	-
TGTGCCAGCAGGTTCCTAGCGGGGGCCTCCTACGAGCAGTACTTC	CASRFLAGASYEQYF	TRBV7-9	TRBJ2-7	TRBD2	-